This TCR beta chain was retrieved from a study of OX40 agonist ivuxolimab in advanced cancers. Findings and caveats of the study: Near-lowest levels of clonal expansion characterized partial responders at 0.1-3.0 mg/kg.

Sequenced by immunoSEQ multiplex PCR; TCRdb stores in-frame clones only, minus some. The repertoire has approximately 55,000 clones, 75% to 90% of them found once; the top ten carry roughly 17%. Note on this clone: Its antigen is not known.

The material was CD4+ or CD8+ T cells sorted from blood, obtained in a trial of the OX40 agonist ivuxolimab. The source of this sequence is an adult with an advanced solid tumor such as melanoma, head and neck, liver or kidney cancer.

CDR3 sequence: CASRNRDTRGTEAFF. DNA of the CDR3: TGTGCCAGCAGGAACCGGGACACTCGAGGCACTGAAGCTTTCTTT. V is TRBV2 and J is TRBJ1-1; D is perhaps TRBD1 (6 bases). The CDR3 sequence is 15 residues long. V dropped 6 bases and J dropped 4 bases, with 18 bases sitting between them. CDR1 and CDR2 from the germline V gene are SNHLY and FYNNEI.